This TCR beta chain was profiled in a study of CD8+ T cells in alopecia areata. As for the study in general: Tofacitinib ran for 6 to 18 months before 6 months off drug. Severity in treated patients was scored by percentage of scalp area affected.

Following RNA extraction, reverse transcription yielded cDNA that acted as the sequencing template. TCRdb's copy holds only in-frame clones and misses some; the assay was immunoSEQ multiplex PCR. Of more than 95,000 clones in the sample, 70% to 90% were seen once. V shed 4 bases and J shed 5 bases, with 6 bases lying between them. Germline V gene data show CDR1 as WSHSY and CDR2 as SAAADI. This CDR3 has 11 amino acids. Treatment denoted: oral pan-JAK inhibitor, 5-10 mg twice daily. PBMCs served as the source from which CD4+ and CD8+ T cells were sorted. The TCR comes from a human donor with alopecia areata. This chain links TRBV10-2 with TRBJ2-7; D not resolved. The input for sequencing was CD8+ T cells sorted from blood, taken between weeks 30 and 35, from a patient treated with tofacitinib. As DNA, the CDR3 is TGCGCCAGCAGTGGAGTTCACGAGCAGTACTTC. Translated: CASSGVHEQYF.